The entry below gives a single TCR beta chain sequence along with its context. Authors' analysis steps: Amplification with reference gene primers provided the estimates of nucleated cell counts. TCRdb keeps only in-frame clones here, not all; method: immunoSEQ multiplex PCR. The D gene and trimming were derived from the DNA, and the V and J assignments and clone size from that table. The sample consists of around 100,000 clones, about 90% of them appearing once. Germline CDR1 and CDR2: SGHTA and FQGTGA. Unmatched junction bases numbered 14, after V lost 5 bases and J lost 7 bases. CDR3 size: 17 residues. These data come from a study of blood T cell repertoires in COVID-19. Study details: There were acute and convalescent COVID-19 samples, and they came from the United States, Italy and Spain. PBMCs, B-cell-depleted T cells, or T cells provided the cDNA or gDNA that made up the material.

Specimen: peripheral blood. The chain joins TRBV7-3 to TRBJ1-6; 7 bases align to TRBD1. The TCR originated in a woman aged 30 to 39 with acute or convalescent COVID-19. The DNA of the CDR3 is TGTGCCAGCAGCAAACAGGGGAATGAGGCTGGGAATTCACCCCTCCACTTT. Translated: CASSKQGNEAGNSPLHF.